This TCR beta chain originates from a study of T-cell memory formation after mild COVID-19. Regarding the study as a whole: Clones that got smaller from day 15 to 85 had even CD4/CD8, while clones growing later tipped toward CD4+. Nothing showed for sure that second-wave clones peaking on day 37 were SARS-CoV-2 specific. CD4+ contracting clones lay mainly in CM and EM, CD8+ ones in EMRA.

The CDR3 has 14 residues. V gave up 2 bases and J gave up 5 bases; unmatched junction bases: 8. Germline V gene data show CDR1 as DFQATT and CDR2 as SNEGSKA (reference sequence). After 5'RACE with constant-segment primers, TCR alpha and TCR beta cDNA libraries carrying sample barcodes and UMIs were obtained. TCRdb re-called the 5' RACE reads through MiXCR, storing one row per CDR3 protein. The table records tens of thousands of distinct CDR3 sequences, approximately 9.6% of them present only once. A remark on this clonotype: As yet, its antigen is unknown.

The receptor was isolated from an adult woman who had mild COVID-19 (a few samples of this study predate the infection). Cell type and time point are not known. This chain connects TRBV20-1 to TRBJ2-7; TRBD2 matches at 8 bases. Sequencing was performed on PBMCs or a T cell subset sorted from them (not recorded which). The CDR3 sequence: CSARPPGGVNEQYF. CDR3 DNA sequence: TGCAGTGCTAGACCCCCGGGAGGGGTCAACGAGCAGTACTTC.